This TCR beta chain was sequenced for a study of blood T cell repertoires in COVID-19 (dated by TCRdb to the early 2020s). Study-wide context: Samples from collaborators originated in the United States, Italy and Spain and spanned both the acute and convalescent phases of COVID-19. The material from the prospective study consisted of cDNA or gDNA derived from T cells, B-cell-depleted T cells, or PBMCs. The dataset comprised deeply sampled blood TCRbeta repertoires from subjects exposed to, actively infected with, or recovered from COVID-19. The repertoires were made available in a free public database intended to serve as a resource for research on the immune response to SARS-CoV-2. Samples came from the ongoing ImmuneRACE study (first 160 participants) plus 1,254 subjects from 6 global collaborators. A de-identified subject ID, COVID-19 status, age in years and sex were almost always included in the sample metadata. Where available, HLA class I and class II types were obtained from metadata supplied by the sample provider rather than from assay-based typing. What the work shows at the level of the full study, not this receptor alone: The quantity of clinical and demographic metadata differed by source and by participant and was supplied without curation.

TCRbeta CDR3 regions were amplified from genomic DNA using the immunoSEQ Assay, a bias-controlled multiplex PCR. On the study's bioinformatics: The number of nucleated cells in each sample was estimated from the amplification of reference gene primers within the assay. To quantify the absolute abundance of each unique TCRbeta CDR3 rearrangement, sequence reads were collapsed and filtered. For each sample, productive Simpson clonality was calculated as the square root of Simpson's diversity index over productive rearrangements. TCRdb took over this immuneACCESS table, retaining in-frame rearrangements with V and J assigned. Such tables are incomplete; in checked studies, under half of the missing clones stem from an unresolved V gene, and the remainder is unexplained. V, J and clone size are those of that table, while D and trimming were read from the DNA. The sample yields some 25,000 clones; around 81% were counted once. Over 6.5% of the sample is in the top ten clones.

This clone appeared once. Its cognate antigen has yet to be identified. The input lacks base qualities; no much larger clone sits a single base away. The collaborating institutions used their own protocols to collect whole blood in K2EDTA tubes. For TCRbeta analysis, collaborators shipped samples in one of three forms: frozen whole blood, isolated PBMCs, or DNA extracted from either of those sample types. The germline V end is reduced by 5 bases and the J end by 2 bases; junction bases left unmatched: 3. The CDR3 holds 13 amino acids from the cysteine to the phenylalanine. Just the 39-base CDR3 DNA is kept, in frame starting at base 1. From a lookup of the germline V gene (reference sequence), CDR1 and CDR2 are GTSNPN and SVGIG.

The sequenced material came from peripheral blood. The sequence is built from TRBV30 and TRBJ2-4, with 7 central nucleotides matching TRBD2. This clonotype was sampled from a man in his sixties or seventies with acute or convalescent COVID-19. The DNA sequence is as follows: TGTGCCTGGGGGGAGGGTTCCAAAAACATTCAGTACTTC. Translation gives CAWGEGSKNIQYF.